Following are 8 T cell receptor beta chains from one sample sequenced in a study of radiotherapy plus CTLA-4 blockade in lung cancer. Generated by immunoSEQ multiplex PCR, the TCRdb table keeps only in-frame clones and is missing some. Here the sample spans nearly 95,000 clones, around 84% being singletons. Source: peripheral blood, taken from a patient treated with radiotherapy plus ipilimumab. These receptors were obtained from a human donor with non-small cell lung cancer that progressed on radiotherapy plus ipilimumab.

This chain connects TRBV5-1 to TRBJ2-7; 8 nucleotides line up with TRBD2. Germline V gene sequence: CDR1 SGHRS, CDR2 YFSETQ. The CDR3 sequence is 14 residues long. Trimming took 2 bases from V and 1 from J; bases not matched to a gene: 2. The CDR3 bases are TGCGCCAGCAGCTTTAGCGGGGTTTCCTACGAGCAGTACTTC. It codes for CASSFSGVSYEQYF.

This chain uses TRBV6-5 with TRBJ1-1; no reliable D call. Trimming stripped 5 bases from V and 1 base from J, with 8 bases between. The V gene's germline CDR1 is MNHEY and CDR2 SVGAGI. The CDR3 loop spans 13 amino acids. In DNA form, the CDR3 reads TGTGCCAGCAGTGAATGGGGGAACACTGAAGCTTTCTTT. Amino acids: CASSEWGNTEAFF.

Only a few counts were recorded for this clone. V and J are TRBV5-6 and TRBJ1-2; no firm D call. CDR3 length equals 11 residues. CDR1 SGHDT and CDR2 YYEEEE come from the germline V gene. V was shortened by 0 bases and J by 4 bases, with 1 base between the two germline ends. CDR3 nucleotide sequence: TGTGCCAGCAGCTTGGGCTATGGCTACACCTTC. Its translation is CASSLGYGYTF.

The chain combines TRBV6-6 with TRBJ1-2; 10 bases agree with TRBD1. Germline V gene sequence: CDR1 MNHNY, CDR2 SVGAGI (reference sequence). V dropped 2 bases and J dropped 8; count of bases not matched to a gene: 5. The CDR3 runs to 14 residues. Here the CDR3 DNA reads TGTGCCAGCAGTTACCCCGGGACAGGGGAAGGCTACACCTTC. Protein: CASSYPGTGEGYTF.

This chain joins TRBV7-9 and TRBJ1-2, with D possibly being TRBD1 (5 bases). The germline V and J ends were trimmed by 1 base and 4 bases, with 13 bases remaining between them. CDR3 length equals 15 residues. The germline gives CDR1 SEHNR, CDR2 FQNEAQ (reference sequence). The CDR3 sequence is CASSLEGGVGYGYTF. DNA of the CDR3: TGTGCCAGCAGCTTAGAGGGAGGGGTTGGCTATGGCTACACCTTC.

This rearrangement joins TRBV11-2 to TRBJ2-7, with no clear D. CDR3 length equals 13 residues. Germline CDR1 SGHAT, CDR2 FQNNGV. V lost 0 bases and J 1 base, leaving 4 bases between the germline ends. Here the CDR3 DNA reads TGTGCCAGCAGCTTAGATCGGTCCTACGAGCAGTACTTC. This gives the protein CASSLDRSYEQYF.

This clone was found once. This chain uses TRBV2 with TRBJ1-2, with 10 bases matching TRBD1. The CDR3 is 18 amino acids. In germline, CDR1 is SNHLY, CDR2 FYNNEI. V gave up 4 bases and J gave up 2 bases; unmatched junction bases: 13. CDR3 nucleotide sequence: TGTGCCAGCAGTGGTCCCCTTCGACAGGGGGCAGGGAACTATGGCTACACCTTC. It encodes CASSGPLRQGAGNYGYTF. The entire variable domain, with the rest obtained from reference TRBV2 and TRBJ1-2, is as follows: EPEVTQTPSHQVTQMGQEVILRCVPISNHLYFYWYRQILGQKVEFLVSFYNNEISEKSEIFDDQFSVERPDGSNFTLKIRSTKLEDSAMYFCASSGPLRQGAGNYGYTFGSGTRLTVV.

The chain links TRBV28 to TRBJ2-1, with D maybe TRBD1 (6 bases). The CDR3 sequence is 15 residues long. Germline V gives CDR1 MDHEN, CDR2 SYDVKM. V lost 5 bases to trimming and J lost 0 bases, with 11 bases between them. CDR3 DNA sequence: TGTGCCAGCAGTACAGGGATATACTCCTACAATGAGCAGTTCTTC. It encodes CASSTGIYSYNEQFF. The complete variable domain, with remaining parts taken from reference TRBV28 and TRBJ2-1, reads DVKVTQSSRYLVKRTGEKVFLECVQDMDHENMFWYRQDPGLGLRLIYFSYDVKMKEKGDIPEGYSVSREKKERFSLILESASTNQTSMYLCASSTGIYSYNEQFFGPGTRLTVL.